Listed below are T cell receptor beta chains from one sample, sequenced in a study of blood T cell repertoires in COVID-19. Data came from immunoSEQ multiplex PCR; TCRdb stores just in-frame clones and leaves some out. Of about 97,000 clones detected, roughly 89% appear once; the ten largest clones hold 15% to 19%. Sequences were obtained from peripheral blood. These receptors were obtained from a human donor in a cohort sampled during active COVID-19. Each CDR3 is given with its conserved first and last residue. The D gene is left open where the match is weak.

>NA|TRBV5-1|14|TRBJ1-1
CASTIRDLNTEAFF
>TRBD1|TRBV19|20|TRBJ1-5
CASSIDETGGYLVSNQPQHF
>NA|TRBV30|15|TRBJ1-1
CAWSVGVGEVTEAFF
>NA|TRBV4-2|16|TRBJ2-2
CASSQDLTPGPGELFF
>TRBD1|TRBV30|12|TRBJ1-2
CAWSTQGTGYTF
>TRBD1|TRBV27|14|TRBJ1-3
CASSFYQGANTIYF
>TRBD1|TRBV3-1/TRBV3-2|17|TRBJ1-3
CASSQGTGEGSGNTIYF
>NA|TRBV19|15|TRBJ2-5
CASTSSLAAQETQYF
>NA|TRBV6-6|14|TRBJ1-3
CASSSGVSGNTIYF
>NA|TRBV11-2|15|TRBJ1-5
CASSFGYFSNQPQHF
>TRBD1|TRBV6-5|15|TRBJ1-1
CASRRTGGGNTEAFF
>NA|TRBV3-1/TRBV3-2|14|TRBJ2-7
CASSQDRNSYEQYF
>NA|TRBV28|17|TRBJ1-2
CASSLLPGDPWSYGYTF
>TRBD2|TRBV12-5|16|TRBJ2-1
CASGPSGGSSYNEQFF
>TRBD2|TRBV5-4|16|TRBJ2-1
CASSLGIAGAVNEQFF
>TRBD2|TRBV30|15|TRBJ2-5
CAWRPSGRPGQTQYF
>NA|TRBV6-5|15|TRBJ1-2
CASKLLGRQDYGYTF
>NA|TRBV10-3|11|TRBJ1-4
CAISGGEKLFF
>TRBD1|TRBV10-1|15|TRBJ2-3
CASSEPTGTTDTQYF
>TRBD1|TRBV14|14|TRBJ1-1
CASSLLGQGTEAFF
>NA|TRBV12-3/TRBV12-4|12|TRBJ1-2
CASSVYRAGYTF
>NA|TRBV19|13|TRBJ2-2
CASSIRTNRELFF
>NA|TRBV7-9|15|TRBJ1-5
CASSLGHPAPQPQHF
>NA|TRBV9|14|TRBJ2-1
CASSVDSRMNEQFF
>NA|TRBV7-2|13|TRBJ1-2
CASSPQGPSGYTF
>NA|TRBV9|16|TRBJ1-1
CASSAPTGGSNTEAFF
>NA|TRBV6-6|14|TRBJ2-2
CASRDSPYTGELFF
>TRBD1|TRBV27|15|TRBJ1-2
CASSSPGQGARGYTF
>NA|TRBV11-2|13|TRBJ2-1
CASSATAFNEQFF
>NA|TRBV15|12|TRBJ2-7
CATSGRQFEQYF
>NA|TRBV5-1|13|TRBJ2-3
CASSFRDKGTQYF
>NA|TRBV11-1|12|TRBJ1-2
CASSLQGSGYTF
>NA|TRBV4-1|15|TRBJ1-1
CASSQGFGGGTEAFF
>NA|TRBV7-2|14|TRBJ1-1
CASSLVRGATEAFF
>NA|TRBV28|14|TRBJ1-6
CASSLTGFSSPLHF
>NA|TRBV13|17|TRBJ2-3
CASSLTRTGYSTDTQYF
>TRBD2|TRBV4-1|16|TRBJ2-5
CASSTHSGGGGETQYF
>TRBD2|TRBV18|16|TRBJ2-5
CASSPGLAGLQETQYF
>NA|TRBV18|17|TRBJ1-3
CASSPMYGEISGNTIYF
>TRBD2|TRBV9|16|TRBJ2-1
CASSAFTSGRANEQFF
>NA|TRBV5-6|11|TRBJ2-1
CASSLPGEQFF
>TRBD1|TRBV30|13|TRBJ1-3
CAWGQGAGNTIYF
>TRBD1|TRBV18|14|TRBJ1-2
CASSLGTDRYGYTF
>NA|TRBV7-8|13|TRBJ2-3
CASSSGITDTQYF
>TRBD1|TRBV27|15|TRBJ1-1
CASSLSTGAGTEAFF
>TRBD1|TRBV30|14|TRBJ2-7
CAWRRGTATYEQYF
>TRBD1|TRBV9|17|TRBJ1-2
CASSGGGQGAVNYGYTF
>TRBD2|TRBV6-5|15|TRBJ2-5
CASRLSGGPQETQYF
>NA|TRBV3-1/TRBV3-2|14|TRBJ1-6
CASSQGGDNSPLHF
>TRBD2|TRBV27|14|TRBJ2-7
CASRGTSGSYEQYF
>NA|TRBV7-2|16|TRBJ2-1
CASSVRSVGSYNEQFF
>TRBD2|TRBV19|14|TRBJ2-5
CASSILGGEETQYF
>TRBD1|TRBV11-2|14|TRBJ2-7
CASTPVSGGNEQYF
>TRBD1|TRBV18|14|TRBJ1-5
CASSPGTGNQPQHF